This T cell receptor (beta chain) was profiled in a study of shared clonotypes between healthy human individuals. Study results and limitations: Generation of non-shared clonotypes was less probable than generation of clonotypes shared by all four donors.

Using immunoSEQ multiplex PCR, the repertoire was profiled, and TCRdb retains in-frame clones only, with some absent. In the table there are approximately 530,000 clones, 90% to 97% of which are singletons. Per germline, CDR1 MDHEN and CDR2 SYDVKM. The CDR3 has 12 amino acids. Losses at the gene ends were 10 bases for V and 4 bases for J; bases not matched to a gene: 5. About this clone: Its target is unknown.

From CD4+ cells came CD45RA+ naive and CD45RA-negative memory subsets. V usage is TRBV28 and J usage is TRBJ1-2; 8 bases map to TRBD1. Sequenced input: naive CD4+ T cells sorted from blood. Subset of the sample: CD45RA+ positively selected. The clonotype was recovered from a woman in her 30s in good health. The CDR3 DNA is TGTGCCATCATAGGGACAGGCTATGGCTACACCTTC. Its translation is CAIIGTGYGYTF.